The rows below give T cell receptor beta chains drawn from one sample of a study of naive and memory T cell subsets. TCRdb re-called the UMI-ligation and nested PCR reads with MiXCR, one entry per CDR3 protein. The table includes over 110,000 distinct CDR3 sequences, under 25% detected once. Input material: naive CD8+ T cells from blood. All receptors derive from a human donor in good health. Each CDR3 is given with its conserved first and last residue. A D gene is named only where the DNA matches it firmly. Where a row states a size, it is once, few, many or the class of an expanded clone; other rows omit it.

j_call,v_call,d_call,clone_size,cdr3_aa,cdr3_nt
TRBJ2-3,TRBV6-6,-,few,CASSYRATTDTQYF,TGTGCCAGCAGTTACCGCGCGACGACAGATACGCAGTATTTT
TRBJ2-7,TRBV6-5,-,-,CASSGNSNYEQYF,TGTGCCAGCAGCGGAAACAGTAACTACGAGCAGTACTTC
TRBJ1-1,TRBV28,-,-,CASSLVPGDTEAFF,TGTGCCAGCAGTTTAGTCCCAGGGGACACTGAAGCTTTCTTT
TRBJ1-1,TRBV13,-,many,CASSVGQPNTEAFF,TGTGCCAGCAGCGTCGGACAGCCGAACACTGAAGCTTTCTTT
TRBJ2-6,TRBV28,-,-,CASSNTGFPIPGANVLTF,TGTGCCAGCAGCAACACAGGGTTCCCCATACCTGGGGCCAACGTCCTGACTTTC
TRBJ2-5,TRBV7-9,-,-,CASDLLNQETQYF,TGTGCCAGCGACCTCTTGAATCAAGAGACCCAGTACTTC
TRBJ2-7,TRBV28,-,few,CASSLSRNEQYF,TGTGCCAGCAGTTTATCTCGAAACGAGCAGTACTTC
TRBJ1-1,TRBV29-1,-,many,CSVEENTEAFF,TGCAGCGTTGAGGAGAACACTGAAGCTTTCTTT
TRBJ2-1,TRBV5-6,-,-,CASSLEFSYNEQFF,TGTGCCAGCAGCTTGGAGTTCTCCTACAATGAGCAGTTCTTC
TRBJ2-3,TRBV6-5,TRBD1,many,CASSYQGVDSDTQYF,TGTGCCAGCAGTTACCAGGGGGTAGACTCAGATACGCAGTATTTT
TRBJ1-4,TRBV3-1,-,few,CASKGVSNEKLFF,TGTGCCAGCAAGGGAGTATCGAATGAAAAACTGTTTTTT
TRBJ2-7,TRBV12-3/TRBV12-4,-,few,CASSLTGEYEQYF,TGTGCCAGCAGTTTGACGGGGGAGTACGAGCAGTACTTC
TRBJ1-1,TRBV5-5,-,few,CASGTPWGNTEAFF,TGTGCCAGCGGGACGCCTTGGGGAAACACTGAAGCTTTCTTT